This T cell receptor beta chain was retrieved from a study of regulatory T cells in long-lasting Graves disease. Study-level points and caveats: Persistent disease exhibited a predilection for TRBV28, TRBJ1-2 and TRBJ2-5. It was peripheral blood alone, not thyroid tissue, that was studied.

Remarks on this clonotype: The antigen is not known. This may come from a read error, since a much larger clone is one base off.

From germline, CDR1 is MNHEY and CDR2 SMNVEV (reference sequence). There are 13 residues in the CDR3. With iRepertoire HTBI primers and Arm-PCR of CDR3 regions, TCR beta libraries were built. TCRdb independently ran MiXCR on the multiplex PCR reads; one entry per CDR3 protein. The sample has almost 450,000 distinct CDR3 sequences; about 16% are singletons. Time point of the sample: newly diagnosed GD, antithyroid drugs for less than 3 months. Extracted PBMC RNA gave rise to the TCR library. This sample was also put to use in a study of T cells in Graves' hyperthyroidism and ophthalmopathy. That paper adds: Stable Graves' hyperthyroidism meant no ophthalmopathy progression within 18 months. A model of 13 V-J features distinguished ophthalmopathy from stable hyperthyroidism.

The chain carries TRBV27 and TRBJ1-2; no firm D call. The specimen was peripheral blood mononuclear cells (PBMCs), collected at new diagnosis, from a patient treated with antithyroid drugs. This clonotype was sampled from a woman younger than 45 with Graves disease. The CDR3: CANSSSGRIGYTF. The CDR3 region has the DNA TGTGCCAACAGTTCGAGTGGGCGGATTGGCTACACCTTC.